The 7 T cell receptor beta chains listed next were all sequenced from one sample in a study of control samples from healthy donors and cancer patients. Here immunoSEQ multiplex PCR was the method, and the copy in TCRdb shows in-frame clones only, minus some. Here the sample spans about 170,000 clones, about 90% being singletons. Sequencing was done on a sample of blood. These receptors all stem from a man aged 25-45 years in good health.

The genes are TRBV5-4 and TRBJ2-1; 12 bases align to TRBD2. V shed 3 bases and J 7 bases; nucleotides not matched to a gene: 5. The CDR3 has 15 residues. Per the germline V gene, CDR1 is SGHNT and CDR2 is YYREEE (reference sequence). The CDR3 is CASSSPGLAGNEQFF. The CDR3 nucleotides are TGTGCCAGCAGCTCCCCCGGACTAGCGGGAAATGAGCAGTTCTTC.

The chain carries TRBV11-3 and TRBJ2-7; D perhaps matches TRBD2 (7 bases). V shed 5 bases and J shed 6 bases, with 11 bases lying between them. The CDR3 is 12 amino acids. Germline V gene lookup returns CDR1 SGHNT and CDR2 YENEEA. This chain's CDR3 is CASSGGGGEQYF. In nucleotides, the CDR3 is TGTGCCAGCAGCGGGGGGGGCGGCGAGCAGTACTTC.

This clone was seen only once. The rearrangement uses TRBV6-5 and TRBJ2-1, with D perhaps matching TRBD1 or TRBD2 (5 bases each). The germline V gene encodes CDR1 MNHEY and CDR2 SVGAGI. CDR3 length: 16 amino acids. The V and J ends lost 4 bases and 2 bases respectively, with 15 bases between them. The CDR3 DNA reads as TGTGCCAGCAGTTCACCGGAGGCAGGGACCTACAATGAGCAGTTCTTC. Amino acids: CASSSPEAGTYNEQFF.

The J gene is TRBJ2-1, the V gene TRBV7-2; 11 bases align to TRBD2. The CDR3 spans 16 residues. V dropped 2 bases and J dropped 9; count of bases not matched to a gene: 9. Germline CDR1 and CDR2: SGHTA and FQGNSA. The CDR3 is CASSLIVAGGWGEQFF. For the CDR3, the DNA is TGTGCCAGCAGCTTAATAGTAGCGGGAGGGTGGGGTGAGCAGTTCTTC.

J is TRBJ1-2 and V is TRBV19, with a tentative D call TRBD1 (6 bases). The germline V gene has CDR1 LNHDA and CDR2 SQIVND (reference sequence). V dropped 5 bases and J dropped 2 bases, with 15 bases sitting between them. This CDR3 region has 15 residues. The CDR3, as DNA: TGTGCCAGTAGTCCTAGGGGGGAAGTGAACTATGGCTACACCTTC. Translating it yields CASSPRGEVNYGYTF.

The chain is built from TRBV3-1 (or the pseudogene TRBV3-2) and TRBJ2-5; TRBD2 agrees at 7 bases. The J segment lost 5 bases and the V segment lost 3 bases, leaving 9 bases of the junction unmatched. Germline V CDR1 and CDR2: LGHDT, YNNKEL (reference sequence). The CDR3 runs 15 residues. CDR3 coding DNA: TGTGCCAGCAGCCACTCTTCGGGACTATTGGAGACCCAGTACTTC. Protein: CASSHSSGLLETQYF.

The CDR3 protein is CASSQTGRDYTF. The CDR3 DNA sequence: TGTGCCAGCAGTCAGACAGGGAGAGACTACACCTTC. The chain carries TRBV12-3 or TRBV12-4 and TRBJ1-2, with 7 bases lining up with TRBD1. This CDR3 contains 12 residues. The ends lost 5 bases at V and 10 bases at J; junction bases unmatched: 7.